This TCR beta chain was obtained from a study of cytomegalovirus exposure and HLA in healthy donors. The study's findings and limits: It was in a later analysis that TCR association rates were seen to vary by HLA locus, highest for DRB1 and lowest for HLA-C. In a later analysis, TCR beta V- and J-gene trimming was associated with a missense DCLRE1C variant.

CDR1 is SEHNR and CDR2 is FQNEAQ in the germline V gene (reference sequence). With V trimmed by 3 bases and J by 7 bases, 14 bases remained unmatched. CDR3 length equals 18 residues. Researchers ran the PCR with 60 Vbeta and 13 Jbeta primers. The assay was immunoSEQ multiplex PCR, and TCRdb's table has in-frame clones only and misses some. The sample holds 150,000 to 200,000 clones, around 80% seen once. A note on this clone: Its specificity is unknown.

The sample taken for sequencing was PBMCs. V usage is TRBV7-9 and J usage is TRBJ2-1; TRBD1 matches 11 bases. The receptor was isolated from a girl under 18 in good health and CMV-seropositive. CDR3 in DNA: TGTGCCAGCAGCTTTACCCCCCGCGGACAGGGGGCGCGTAATGAGCAGTTCTTC. Translating gives CASSFTPRGQGARNEQFF.